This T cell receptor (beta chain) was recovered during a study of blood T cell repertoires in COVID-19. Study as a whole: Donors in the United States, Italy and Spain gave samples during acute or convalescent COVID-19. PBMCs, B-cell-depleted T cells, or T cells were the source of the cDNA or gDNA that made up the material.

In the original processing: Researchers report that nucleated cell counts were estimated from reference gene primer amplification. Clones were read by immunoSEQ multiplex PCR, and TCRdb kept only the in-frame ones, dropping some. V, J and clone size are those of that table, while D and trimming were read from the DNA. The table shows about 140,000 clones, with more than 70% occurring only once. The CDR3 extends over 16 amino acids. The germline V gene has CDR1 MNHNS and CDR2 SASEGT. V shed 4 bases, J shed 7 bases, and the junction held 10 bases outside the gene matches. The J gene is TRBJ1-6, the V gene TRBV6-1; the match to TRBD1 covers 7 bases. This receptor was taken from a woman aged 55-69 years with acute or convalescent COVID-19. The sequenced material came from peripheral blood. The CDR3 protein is CASSGSPGQRNSPLHF. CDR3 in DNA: TGTGCCAGCAGTGGGTCTCCGGGACAGCGAAATTCACCCCTCCACTTT.